This T cell receptor (beta chain) comes out of a study of liver allograft versus peripheral blood T cells. About the research overall: Within transplanted livers, the T cell receptor repertoires were examined and compared against the repertoires present in the peripheral blood of liver transplant recipients. Whole-study results and caveats: Reports indicated that T cell receptor repertoires inside liver allografts differed from those in peripheral blood.

V was clipped by 2 bases and J by 4 bases; unmatched bases: 4. The CDR3 is 15 amino acids. Germline V gene sequence: CDR1 LNHDA, CDR2 SQIVND (reference sequence). MiXCR, run by TCRdb on the reads, gives a single entry per CDR3 protein. The sample comprises 8,000 to 9,500 distinct CDR3 sequences, under 20% of which are singletons, and around 23% rests with the top ten. Note on this clonotype: Its matching antigen is unknown.

V is TRBV19 and J is TRBJ2-5, with TRBD2 matching 10 bases. The receptor was isolated from a human patient who had a liver transplant. Some of the T cells may derive from the graft donor. As DNA, the CDR3 is TGTGCCAGTAGTATACGCCTAGCGGGGGCAGAGACCCAGTACTTC. Its translation is CASSIRLAGAETQYF.